Listed below are T cell receptor beta chains from one sample, sequenced in a study of blood T cells in healthy people across ages. TCRdb reprocessed the 5' RACE reads via MiXCR and lists one record per CDR3 protein. Here the sample spans 700,000 or so distinct CDR3 sequences, 22% being singletons. The sequenced sample was blood. These receptors came from a man between 65 and 85 years old in good health. The CDR3 runs from the conserved cysteine through the conserved F or W.

v_gene	j_gene	CDR3aa
TRBV7-8	TRBJ2-4	CASSPRRGGKNIQYF
TRBV2	TRBJ1-4	CASSEQGTGWDEKLFF
TRBV10-3	TRBJ1-2	CAIKAQWDYGYTF
TRBV20-1	TRBJ2-4	CSARVFGVAKNIQYF
TRBV20-1	TRBJ1-1	CSARDLRTGAMNTEAFF
TRBV20-1	TRBJ2-3	CSASDRSGTDTQYF
TRBV18	TRBJ2-1	CASSLRQGGSSYNEQFF
TRBV7-2	TRBJ1-4	CASSLFVRPPGKEKLFF
TRBV20-1	TRBJ1-5	CSARQYSNQPQHF
TRBV7-2	TRBJ2-3	CASSPRGRFALQYF
TRBV6-2/TRBV6-3	TRBJ2-1	CASSPSGRAGGEQFF
TRBV29-1	TRBJ1-1	CSVEQGGWTEAFF
TRBV5-1	TRBJ2-3	CASSLSGGRITDTQYF
TRBV12-3/TRBV12-4	TRBJ1-3	CASTIQGRSSGNTIYF
TRBV15	TRBJ2-3	CATSRGSGPTDTQYF
TRBV6-1	TRBJ2-2	CASGSVGGGELFF
TRBV7-8	TRBJ1-1	CASSLEVSVNTEAFF
TRBV20-1	TRBJ1-3	CSAHDPRVASGNTIYF
TRBV9	.	CASSVAETQYF
TRBV2	TRBJ1-6	CASREMGDNSPLHF